This T cell receptor beta chain came from a study of cytomegalovirus exposure and HLA in healthy donors. Regarding this clone: Antigen: not known.

A multiplex PCR was run with 60 Vbeta primers and 13 Jbeta primers. The data were produced by immunoSEQ multiplex PCR, yet TCRdb's version contains in-frame clones alone and is incomplete. The sample consists of approximately 140,000 clones, roughly four fifths of them appearing once. Unmatched junction bases numbered 8, after V lost 2 bases and J lost 4 bases. CDR1 and CDR2 from the germline V gene are MNHEY and SVGAGI. This CDR3 is built from 16 residues. Study results and limitations: Generally TCR sequences proved uncommon, though certain public TCRs appeared in numerous donors. Presence/absence analyses assumed roughly uniform sequencing depth across donors. Cytomegalovirus association was listed for under 200 TCR beta chains.

The TCR sequence derives from a man aged 18 to 29 in good health and CMV-seropositive. This chain joins TRBV6-5 and TRBJ1-2; 9 nucleotides agree with TRBD1. The specimen was PBMCs. The CDR3 protein is CASSYLLGQGSYGYTF. DNA for the CDR3: TGTGCCAGCAGTTACCTTTTGGGACAGGGATCCTATGGCTACACCTTC.